The 18 T cell receptor beta chains below come from one sample, sequenced in a study of OX40 agonist ivuxolimab in advanced cancers. Profiling relied on immunoSEQ multiplex PCR, and the TCRdb table lists in-frame clones only, not all of them. The top ten hold roughly 4.8% of the sample, which has 55,000 to 70,000 clones, about 85% seen once. The sample was CD4+ or CD8+ T cells sorted from blood, taken in a trial of the OX40 agonist ivuxolimab. The receptor set was obtained from an adult with an advanced solid tumor such as melanoma, head and neck, liver or kidney cancer.

This clone has just a few counts. V and J are TRBV18 and TRBJ2-3, with 9 bases that match TRBD1. CDR1 is KGHSH, CDR2 LQKENI, per germline. Germline trimming cut 3 bases from V and 4 bases from J; bases unmatched to any gene: 5. The CDR3 contains 15 residues. The CDR3 is CASSPGTGRPDTQYF. As DNA, the CDR3 is TGTGCCAGCTCACCGGGGACAGGGAGGCCAGATACGCAGTATTTT. Full variable domain (missing parts from reference TRBV18 and TRBJ2-3): NAGVMQNPRHLVRRRGQEARLRCSPMKGHSHVYWYRQLPEEGLKFMVYLQKENIIDESGMPKERFSAEFPKEGPSILRIQQVVRGDSAAYFCASSPGTGRPDTQYFGPGTRLTVL.

This rearrangement joins TRBV5-1 to TRBJ2-5; D perhaps matches TRBD1 (6 bases). TRBJ2-7 matches the DNA end more closely, so the J call is doubtful. CDR1 and CDR2 (germline): SGHRS, YFSETQ. The CDR3 loop spans 13 amino acids. The CDR3 DNA reads TGCGCCAGCAGCCGGGACACTTCCGGCGAGCAGTACTTC. This sequence encodes CASSRDTSGEQYF.

The chain joins TRBV30 to TRBJ1-2; D unclear. The V gene lost 2 bases and the J gene lost 7 bases, with 20 bases spanning the gap. Germline assignment: CDR1 GTSNPN and CDR2 SVGIG (reference sequence). The CDR3 runs to 15 residues. The CDR3 DNA reads as TGTGCCTGGAGTCGTCTGTTGGTGTCCGGGAGTGGCTACACCTTC. Residues: CAWSRLLVSGSGYTF.

The chain carries TRBV6-6 and TRBJ2-1, with 7 bases that match TRBD1. The CDR3 has 15 amino acids. V was clipped by 8 bases and J by 7 bases; unmatched bases: 14. CDR1 and CDR2 (germline): MNHNY, SVGAGI (reference sequence). The CDR3 is CASETPYGTENEQFF. The CDR3 nucleotides are TGTGCCAGCGAAACCCCTTACGGGACAGAAAATGAGCAGTTCTTC.

The rearrangement joins TRBV7-9 to TRBJ2-7; D may be TRBD2 (5 bases). Germline-derived CDR1 and CDR2 are SEHNR and FQNEAQ (reference sequence). V lost 0 bases to trimming and J lost 0 bases, with 9 bases between them. The CDR3 has 15 residues. The CDR3 DNA reads TGTGCCAGCAGCTTAGCAGCGGAAGCCTCCTACGAGCAGTACTTC. Protein product: CASSLAAEASYEQYF. The whole variable domain, filled in from reference TRBV7-9 and TRBJ2-7, reads DTGVSQNPRHKITKRGQNVTFRCDPISEHNRLYWYRQTLGQGPEFLTYFQNEAQLEKSRLLSDRFSAERPKGSFSTLEIQRTEQGDSAMYLCASSLAAEASYEQYFGPGTRLTVT.

The rearrangement joins TRBV11-3 to TRBJ2-5; the match to TRBD2 covers 13 bases. V was clipped by 5 bases and J by 5 bases; unmatched bases: 8. In germline, CDR1 is SGHNT, CDR2 YENEEA. CDR3 size: 16 residues. Written as DNA, the CDR3 is TGTGCCAGCAGCCCCCGGACTAGCGGGAGAGGGGAGACCCAGTACTTC. It specifies CASSPRTSGRGETQYF.

This clone occurred a few times. The chain recombines TRBV2 with TRBJ2-3, with unresolved D. Trimming took off 8 bases at V and 0 bases at J, with 15 bases between the two ends. This CDR3 comprises 15 residues. Looked up from germline, CDR1 is SNHLY and CDR2 is FYNNEI. The CDR3 loop is CASHPMASSTDTQYF. The CDR3 coding sequence is TGTGCCAGCCACCCGATGGCGTCTAGCACAGATACGCAGTATTTT.

The chain joins TRBV30 to TRBJ2-1, with D maybe TRBD1 (5 bases). Trimming took 1 base from V and 6 from J, leaving 13 bases between them. The CDR3 runs to 14 residues. Germline V lookup: CDR1 GTSNPN, CDR2 SVGIG (reference sequence). Here the CDR3 reads CAWSGGVPFNEQFF. The DNA of the CDR3 is TGTGCCTGGAGTGGGGGCGTTCCCTTCAATGAGCAGTTCTTC.

The rearrangement uses TRBV9 and TRBJ2-7; D assignment may be TRBD1 or TRBD2 (6 bases each). Germline assignment: CDR1 SGDLS and CDR2 YYNGEE. V gave up 2 bases and J gave up 5 bases, with 11 bases separating them. This CDR3 spans 13 amino acids. The CDR3 loop is CASSVGGLNEQYF. Here the CDR3 DNA reads TGTGCCAGCAGCGTGGGGGGCCTCAACGAGCAGTACTTC.

V usage is TRBV6-6 and J usage is TRBJ2-5; D uncertain. Germline assignment: CDR1 MNHNY and CDR2 SVGAGI (reference sequence). The CDR3 covers 14 residues. V lost 2 bases and J lost 5, with 12 bases in between. The CDR3 here is CASSYAQEEETQYF. The CDR3 region has the DNA TGTGCCAGCAGTTACGCCCAAGAGGAGGAGACCCAGTACTTC.

The chain recombines TRBV27 with TRBJ2-7; TRBD2 agrees at 8 bases. This CDR3 comprises 17 residues. From germline, CDR1 is MNHEY and CDR2 SMNVEV (reference sequence). Losses at the gene ends were 6 bases for V and 5 bases for J; bases not matched to a gene: 18. CDR3 nucleotides: TGTGCCAGCAGCACCGCTGGGATAGCGGGAATTGAAAACGAGCAGTACTTC. It codes for CASSTAGIAGIENEQYF.

This CDR3 reads CASSPADEPGEQYF. In DNA, the CDR3 is TGTGCCAGCAGCCCCGCGGACGAGCCAGGGGAGCAGTACTTC. This sequence joins TRBV6-6 and TRBJ2-7, with D perhaps matching TRBD1 (5 bases). CDR1 and CDR2 (germline): MNHNY, SVGAGI (reference sequence). V lost 6 bases and J lost 7, with 19 bases in between. This CDR3 has 14 amino acids.

The chain combines TRBV4-1 with TRBJ2-3; a weak D match, TRBD2 (6 bases). This CDR3 spans 18 amino acids. The germline V gene encodes CDR1 MGHRA and CDR2 YSYEKL. The V end lost 2 bases, the J end lost 2 bases, and 20 bases lay between the germline ends. The CDR3 here is CASSQSPGTSVDTDTQYF. CDR3 bases: TGCGCCAGCAGCCAAAGTCCAGGGACTTCTGTAGACACAGATACGCAGTATTTT.

This clone was counted once. The chain combines TRBV5-6 with TRBJ2-7; maybe TRBD1 (5 bases). V was clipped by 4 bases and J by 0 bases, with 14 bases between them. The CDR3 contains 15 residues. Germline loops: CDR1 SGHDT, CDR2 YYEEEE. The CDR3 nucleotides are TGTGCCAGCAGCGAAATTGGACACCTCTCCTACGAGCAGTACTTC. Amino acid sequence: CASSEIGHLSYEQYF.

J is TRBJ1-2 and V is TRBV4-1; 8 nucleotides line up with TRBD1. Germline trimming cut 4 bases from V and 4 bases from J; bases unmatched to any gene: 8. The CDR3 extends over 15 amino acids. Germline V gene sequence: CDR1 MGHRA, CDR2 YSYEKL. CDR3 region: CASSPTDRAAYGYTF. The CDR3 DNA is TGCGCCAGCAGCCCTACGGACAGGGCGGCCTATGGCTACACCTTC.

V gene TRBV6-1 combines with J gene TRBJ2-5; 7 nucleotides agree with TRBD2. The J call is uncertain, as TRBJ2-7 better fits the DNA end. CDR1 and CDR2 (germline): MNHNS, SASEGT. The CDR3 extends over 13 amino acids. As DNA, the CDR3 is TGTGCCAGCAGTGACCCTGGACTAGGCGAGCAGTACTTC. It yields the protein CASSDPGLGEQYF.

The chain links TRBV4-1 to TRBJ1-2, with D unresolved. Germline CDR1 is MGHRA and CDR2 is YSYEKL. This CDR3 contains 13 residues. V lost 4 bases and J 8 bases, leaving 14 bases between the germline ends. CDR3: CASSLILGEGYTF. In DNA form, the CDR3 reads TGCGCCAGCAGCCTAATACTCGGGGAAGGCTACACCTTC.

The chain combines TRBV7-6 with TRBJ2-3; tentative D call: TRBD1 (6 bases). Germline V gene data show CDR1 as SGHVS and CDR2 as FNYEAQ. Trimming removed 0 bases at V and 2 bases at J, with 9 bases between. The CDR3 totals 15 residues. The CDR3, as DNA: TGTGCCAGCAGCTTAGCGAGGGGGAACACAGATACGCAGTATTTT. Translating it yields CASSLARGNTDTQYF.